These 30 T cell receptor beta chains were all obtained from the same sample, sequenced in a study of blood T cell repertoires in COVID-19. Repertoires were generated with immunoSEQ multiplex PCR, while TCRdb's copy carries only in-frame clones and drops some. The table lists a few hundred thousand clones, 70% to 90% of them singletons, with under 6.5% in the top ten. Input material: peripheral blood. These TCRs come from a man younger than 35 who had recovered from COVID-19.

The V call is TRBV27, the J call TRBJ1-1; TRBD1 matches at 7 bases. The CDR3 consists of 16 residues. The germline gives CDR1 MNHEY, CDR2 SMNVEV (reference sequence). J gave up 6 bases and V 5 bases, and 15 bases lay outside the gene matches. The CDR3 here is CASSPLYTGVGAEAFF. The DNA for the CDR3 is TGTGCCAGCAGTCCGCTATATACAGGGGTGGGCGCTGAAGCTTTCTTT.

The chain joins TRBV7-9 to TRBJ2-2, with D possibly being TRBD2 (7 bases). Germline V gene lookup returns CDR1 SEHNR and CDR2 FQNEAQ (reference sequence). The V end lost 1 base, the J end lost 3 bases, and 18 bases lay between the germline ends. This CDR3 spans 18 amino acids. CDR3 nucleotide sequence: TGTGCCAGCAGCTTAGATTCGGGGGGCACTCGTTACACCGGGGAGCTGTTTTTT. Residues: CASSLDSGGTRYTGELFF.

This rearrangement joins TRBV4-3 to TRBJ1-2; D possibly corresponds to TRBD1 (6 bases). Germline CDR1 LGHNA, CDR2 YSLEER. CDR3 size: 14 residues. V shed 8 bases and J shed 3 bases, with 16 bases lying between them. The CDR3 loop is CASSSVGTHYGYTF. CDR3 nucleotides: TGCGCCAGCTCGTCAGTAGGGACACACTATGGCTACACCTTC.

The chain combines TRBV6-5 with TRBJ1-1; D ambiguous. Per germline, CDR1 MNHEY and CDR2 SVGAGI. The V gene lost 2 bases and the J gene lost 2 bases, with 12 bases spanning the gap. This CDR3 has 15 amino acids. CDR3 region: CASSYAPEGNTEAFF. The CDR3 DNA reads TGTGCCAGCAGTTACGCCCCTGAGGGTAACACTGAAGCTTTCTTT.

The V gene is TRBV10-2, the J gene TRBJ2-1, with 8 bases identical to TRBD1. Germline CDR1 and CDR2: WSHSY and SAAADI. The CDR3 length is 17 residues. Trimming removed 1 base from V and 0 bases from J; junction bases left unmatched: 5. CDR3 sequence: CASSELGQASSYNEQFF. The CDR3 DNA reads as TGCGCCAGCAGTGAGTTGGGACAGGCGAGCTCCTACAATGAGCAGTTCTTC.

This clone came up once. V gene TRBV27 combines with J gene TRBJ1-2; 8 nucleotides line up with TRBD1. With 4 bases clipped from V and 3 bases from J, the junction kept 4 bases outside the gene matches. This CDR3 comprises 14 residues. Germline CDR1 and CDR2: MNHEY and SMNVEV (reference sequence). The CDR3 spells CASSSGGTDYGYTF. The CDR3 nucleotides are TGTGCCAGCAGTTCAGGGGGCACAGACTATGGCTACACCTTC.

This clone came up once. For the CDR3, the DNA is TGTGCCAGCACCCAAAGAGAGCGGGAGAGGTCCTACAATGAGCAGTTCTTC. This sequence encodes CASTQRERERSYNEQFF. The chain uses TRBV6-4 and TRBJ2-1, with 8 bases matching TRBD2. Trimming removed 7 bases from V and 1 base from J; junction bases left unmatched: 12. Looked up from germline, CDR1 is MRHNA and CDR2 is SNTAGT. The CDR3 has 17 amino acids.

The rearrangement uses TRBV5-4 and TRBJ2-1; 9 nucleotides match TRBD1. The germline CDR1 and CDR2 sequences are SGHNT and YYREEE (reference sequence). CDR3 length equals 16 residues. V lost 0 bases to trimming and J lost 3 bases; unmatched junction nucleotides: 4. CDR3 amino acids: CASSLVKDRGYNEQFF. DNA for the CDR3: TGTGCCAGCAGCTTGGTAAAGGACAGGGGCTACAATGAGCAGTTCTTC. The whole variable domain, filled in from reference TRBV5-4 and TRBJ2-1, reads ETGVTQSPTHLIKTRGQQVTLRCSSQSGHNTVSWYQQALGQGPQFIFQYYREEENGRGNFPPRFSGLQFPNYSSELNVNALELDDSALYLCASSLVKDRGYNEQFFGPGTRLTVL.

The V call is TRBV4-3, the J call TRBJ1-1; 7 nucleotides line up with TRBD1. J gave up 5 bases and V 6 bases, and 6 bases lay outside the gene matches. This CDR3 has 13 amino acids. Germline V lookup: CDR1 LGHNA, CDR2 YSLEER. The CDR3 loop reads CASRRDSGTEAFF. Here the CDR3 DNA reads TGCGCCAGCAGGCGGGACAGTGGGACTGAAGCTTTCTTT.

This chain links TRBV19 with TRBJ1-2, with D possibly TRBD1 on 5 matching bases. The CDR3 covers 14 residues. V was trimmed by 4 bases and J by 3 bases, leaving 12 bases between them. The germline V gene encodes CDR1 LNHDA and CDR2 SQIVND (reference sequence). The CDR3 DNA follows: TGTGCCAGTAGTAGCCAGGGAGGGGACTATGGCTACACCTTC. Translation gives CASSSQGGDYGYTF.

V is TRBV5-4 and J is TRBJ2-7; D call uncertain. There are 13 residues in the CDR3. Per germline, CDR1 SGHNT and CDR2 YYREEE (reference sequence). Trimming took 0 bases from V and 1 from J, leaving 5 bases between them. CDR3 sequence reads: CASSLAVSYEQYF. For the CDR3, the DNA is TGTGCCAGCAGCTTGGCGGTTTCCTACGAGCAGTACTTC.

This clone was observed a few times. The CDR3 DNA reads as TGTGCCAGCTCACCGGGCCCTATGAACACTGAAGCTTTCTTT. It codes for CASSPGPMNTEAFF. The chain employs TRBV18 and TRBJ1-1; no definite D call. The germline CDR1 and CDR2 sequences are KGHSH and LQKENI. This CDR3 has 14 residues. The V gene lost 3 bases and the J gene lost 0 bases, with 8 bases spanning the gap.

CDR3 nucleotide sequence: TGTGCCTCCACGGACAGGGTCTATGGCTACACCTTC. Protein sequence: CASTDRVYGYTF. The gene calls are TRBV30 and TRBJ1-2; 8 bases line up with TRBD1. With 7 bases clipped from V and 4 bases from J, the junction kept 5 bases outside the gene matches. Per the germline V gene, CDR1 is GTSNPN and CDR2 is SVGIG (reference sequence). The CDR3 sequence is 12 residues long.

The chain is built from TRBV19 and TRBJ1-5, with D hard to call. The germline V gene encodes CDR1 LNHDA and CDR2 SQIVND (reference sequence). The CDR3 length is 12 residues. V lost 7 bases and J 6 bases, leaving 10 bases between the germline ends. The DNA for the CDR3 is TGTGCCAGTAACCCGAGCGGTCAGCCCCAGCATTTT. This sequence encodes CASNPSGQPQHF.

This clone was seen a single time. This rearrangement joins TRBV4-3 to TRBJ1-4; D is uncertain. The CDR3 runs 13 residues. Germline V lookup: CDR1 LGHNA, CDR2 YSLEER. V lost 4 bases and J lost 8, with 11 bases in between. The CDR3 is CASSPVSREKLFF. The CDR3 coding sequence is TGCGCCAGCAGCCCCGTGTCCAGGGAAAAACTGTTTTTT.

This clone was found a few times. This rearrangement joins TRBV27 to TRBJ2-1; TRBD1 aligns across 7 bases. The CDR3 sequence is 16 residues long. Germline V gene sequence: CDR1 MNHEY, CDR2 SMNVEV (reference sequence). Trimming at V came to 8 bases and at J to 0 bases, leaving 10 bases not matched to a gene. Written as DNA, the CDR3 is TGTGCCAGCGGATTCCGGGACAGCGGCTCCTACAATGAGCAGTTCTTC. It codes for CASGFRDSGSYNEQFF.

The chain couples TRBV14 to TRBJ1-1; D unresolved. Germline loops: CDR1 SGHDN, CDR2 FVKESK. The CDR3 length is 13 residues. V lost 1 base and J 7 bases, leaving 10 bases between the germline ends. This chain's CDR3 is CASSQGGSIEAFF. Written as DNA, the CDR3 is TGTGCCAGCAGCCAAGGTGGCTCGATTGAAGCTTTCTTT. The complete variable domain, with remaining parts taken from reference TRBV14 and TRBJ1-1, reads EAGVTQFPSHSVIEKGQTVTLRCDPISGHDNLYWYRRVMGKEIKFLLHFVKESKQDESGMPNNRFLAERTGGTYSTLKVQPAELEDSGVYFCASSQGGSIEAFFGQGTRLTVV.

This chain links TRBV19 with TRBJ1-5, with TRBD1 matching 8 bases. Germline CDR1 LNHDA, CDR2 SQIVND (reference sequence). The CDR3 is 18 amino acids. Trimming removed 2 bases from V and 1 base from J; junction bases left unmatched: 10. The CDR3 bases are TGTGCCAGTAGTATATCTAAGCAGGGGGCCCGCAGCAATCAGCCCCAGCATTTT. Amino acids: CASSISKQGARSNQPQHF.

The V call is TRBV7-2, the J call TRBJ1-4; TRBD1 aligns across 9 bases. In germline, CDR1 is SGHTA, CDR2 FQGNSA. After removal of 5 bases from V and 8 bases from J, the junction contained 6 bases not matched to a gene. This CDR3 has 14 amino acids. CDR3 sequence reads: CASSPQGAYEKLFF. As DNA, the CDR3 is TGTGCCAGCAGCCCACAGGGGGCTTACGAAAAACTGTTTTTT. The variable domain in full, completed from reference TRBV7-2 and TRBJ1-4, reads GAGVSQSPSNKVTEKGKDVELRCDPISGHTALYWYRQSLGQGLEFLIYFQGNSAPDKSGLPSDRFSAERTGGSVSTLTIQRTQQEDSAVYLCASSPQGAYEKLFFGSGTQLSVL.

The V and J genes are TRBV7-2 and TRBJ1-4; a possible D gene is TRBD1 (6 bases). The V and J ends lost 3 bases and 3 bases respectively, with 17 bases between them. The CDR3 covers 17 residues. CDR1 and CDR2 (germline): SGHTA, FQGNSA. The CDR3 bases are TGTGCCAGCAGCTTCTACTCAGGGGCGCGGGCTAATGAAAAACTGTTTTTT. Translated: CASSFYSGARANEKLFF.

The chain couples TRBV29-1 to TRBJ2-7, with 14 bases aligning to TRBD2. There are 14 residues in the CDR3. V dropped 7 bases and J dropped 5; count of bases not matched to a gene: 7. CDR1 is SQVTM and CDR2 is ANQGSEA in the germline V gene. CDR3 coding DNA: TGCAGCGCCAGAGGACTAGCGGGAGGCGACGAGCAGTACTTC. Translating it yields CSARGLAGGDEQYF.

The chain combines TRBV6-5 with TRBJ1-2, with D perhaps matching TRBD1 (6 bases). CDR1 MNHEY and CDR2 SVGAGI come from the germline V gene. The V end lost 7 bases, the J end lost 7 bases, and 16 bases lay between the germline ends. CDR3 length equals 13 residues. The CDR3 loop is CASTPRGRAGYTF. The CDR3 nucleotides read TGTGCCAGCACCCCCAGGGGTCGCGCTGGCTACACCTTC.

The chain links TRBV9 to TRBJ1-1; weak D call: TRBD1 (5 bases). Trimming left V 0 bases short and J 5 bases short, with 8 bases between. Germline V gene lookup returns CDR1 SGDLS and CDR2 YYNGEE. The CDR3 length is 13 residues. CDR3 in amino acids: CASSVDQGTEAFF. In DNA form, the CDR3 reads TGTGCCAGCAGCGTAGACCAGGGTACTGAAGCTTTCTTT.

Regarding this clone: This CDR3 is also generated by other DNA sequences in the sample. This chain uses TRBV9 with TRBJ1-1; D perhaps matches TRBD1 (5 bases). Trimming took 0 bases from V and 8 from J, leaving 11 bases between them. The CDR3 loop spans 13 amino acids. In germline, CDR1 is SGDLS, CDR2 YYNGEE. This CDR3 is CASSVGQSTEAFF. The CDR3 DNA follows: TGTGCCAGCAGCGTAGGACAGAGTACGGAAGCTTTCTTT.

This chain links TRBV7-9 with TRBJ2-7, with 8 bases matching TRBD2. The CDR3 loop spans 16 amino acids. The ends lost 5 bases at V and 1 base at J; junction bases unmatched: 10. Germline lookup yields CDR1 SEHNR and CDR2 FQNEAQ (reference sequence). The DNA of the CDR3 is TGTGCCAGCAGCCGGGGGGGACATACTCTTTCCTACGAGCAGTACTTC. Translated, it gives CASSRGGHTLSYEQYF.

This chain uses TRBV4-1 with TRBJ1-1; maybe TRBD1 (5 bases). Deletions cut 4 bases from V and 4 bases from J, with 13 bases between. The CDR3 consists of 14 residues. Germline CDR1 is MGHRA and CDR2 is YSYEKL. The CDR3 DNA reads as TGCGCCAGCAGCCTGGGGCAACTCGGCACTGAAGCTTTCTTT. Its protein product is CASSLGQLGTEAFF.

In DNA, the CDR3 is TGTGCCAGCTCACCGTCGGGACAGCTAGGAGGCTACACCTTC. Translated, it gives CASSPSGQLGGYTF. This chain connects TRBV18 to TRBJ1-2, with TRBD1 identical over 7 bases. V was clipped by 3 bases and J by 8 bases; unmatched bases: 9. The CDR3 totals 14 residues. Per the germline V gene, CDR1 is KGHSH and CDR2 is LQKENI.

Here the CDR3 reads CASSAWGRERGDEQFF. CDR3 DNA sequence: TGTGCCAGCAGCGCCTGGGGGCGGGAGCGGGGGGATGAGCAGTTCTTC. This rearrangement joins TRBV9 to TRBJ2-1; 9 bases agree with TRBD2. The J segment lost 8 bases and the V segment lost 3 bases, leaving 12 bases of the junction unmatched. The CDR3 is made up of 16 amino acids. CDR1 and CDR2 (germline): SGDLS, YYNGEE. The complete variable domain, with remaining parts taken from reference TRBV9 and TRBJ2-1, reads DSGVTQTPKHLITATGQRVTLRCSPRSGDLSVYWYQQSLDQGLQFLIQYYNGEERAKGNILERFSAQQFPDLHSELNLSSLELGDSALYFCASSAWGRERGDEQFFGPGTRLTVL.

The V gene is TRBV5-6, the J gene TRBJ2-3; 7 positions agree with TRBD2. Per the germline V gene, CDR1 is SGHDT and CDR2 is YYEEEE. The CDR3 loop spans 16 amino acids. Trimming at V came to 0 bases and at J to 1 base, leaving 5 bases not matched to a gene. Here the CDR3 DNA reads TGTGCCAGCAGCTTGGAGGTTGCGGGGGGCACAGATACGCAGTATTTT. Translated: CASSLEVAGGTDTQYF.

The gene calls are TRBV3-1 (or the pseudogene TRBV3-2) and TRBJ1-3; possible D gene TRBD1, 6 bases. Trimming removed 2 bases from V and 4 bases from J, with 15 bases in between. This CDR3 comprises 16 residues. Germline CDR1 reads LGHDT; CDR2 reads YNNKEL (reference sequence). The CDR3 sequence is CASSQTGHLFGNTIYF. CDR3 nucleotides: TGTGCCAGCAGCCAAACGGGACACCTCTTCGGAAACACCATATATTTT.